This T cell receptor beta chain derives from a study of T-cell memory formation after mild COVID-19. Study background: The two donors had largely donor-specific TCR clusters. Findings of the study overall: CD4/CD8 balance characterized clones contracting day 15 to 85, and CD4+ skew characterized later expanders. Mostly located in CM and EM were contracting CD4+ clones, with contracting CD8+ clones located in EMRA.

After 5'RACE with constant-segment primers, TCR alpha and TCR beta cDNA libraries carrying sample barcodes and UMIs were obtained. TCRdb fed the 5' RACE reads into MiXCR, producing one record per CDR3 protein. The repertoire holds 90,000 to 120,000 distinct CDR3 sequences, with under 15% as singletons. Trimming pared 3 bases from V and 0 bases from J, leaving 9 bases between. CDR1 MNHEY and CDR2 SMNVEV come from the germline V gene (reference sequence). The CDR3 spans 15 residues. This clonotype was detected a few times. Its cognate antigen is unknown. Material for sequencing was PBMCs or a T cell subset sorted from them (not recorded which). The rearrangement links TRBV27 to TRBJ1-5; D not resolved. This clonotype was obtained from a man aged 18 to 30 who had mild COVID-19 (a few samples of this study predate the infection). Cell type and time point are not known. The CDR3 coding sequence is TGTGCCAGCAGTTTTACGGCATATAGCAATCAGCCCCAGCATTTT. Protein sequence: CASSFTAYSNQPQHF.